These 17 T cell receptor beta chains share one sample of origin, sequenced in a study of shared clonotypes between healthy human individuals. Profiled with immunoSEQ multiplex PCR; TCRdb holds only in-frame clones, not every one. The sample shows some 1,400,000 clones, about 96% of them seen only once. The material sequenced was naive CD4+ T cells sorted from blood. Documented subset: CD45RA+ positively selected. These receptors originate from a man aged 25 to 40 in good health.

This sequence joins TRBV7-3 and TRBJ2-2; D call uncertain. CDR3 length: 14 residues. Trimming cost V 4 bases and J 1 base, with 7 bases left between them. From germline, CDR1 is SGHTA and CDR2 FQGTGA. The DNA for the CDR3 is TGTGCCAGCAGCTCTTCAGGGAACACCGGGGAGCTGTTTTTT. This gives the protein CASSSSGNTGELFF. Filled out from reference TRBV7-3 and TRBJ2-2, the complete variable domain reads GAGVSQTPSNKVTEKGKYVELRCDPISGHTALYWYRQSLGQGPEFLIYFQGTGAADDSGLPNDRFFAVRPEGSVSTLKIQRTERGDSAVYLCASSSSGNTGELFFGEGSRLTVL.

The V call is TRBV27, the J call TRBJ2-2; 11 positions match TRBD2. Germline V gives CDR1 MNHEY, CDR2 SMNVEV (reference sequence). CDR3 length: 16 residues. V lost 6 bases to trimming and J lost 5 bases; unmatched junction nucleotides: 8. CDR3 DNA: TGTGCCAGCAGCGCCAGACTAGCGGGAATGACCGGGGAGCTGTTTTTT. It specifies CASSARLAGMTGELFF.

This clone was seen a single time. The CDR3 DNA is TGTGCCAGCAGTGAAGCCGAGAGAAGAGCTTACTATGGCTACACCTTC. This translates into CASSEAERRAYYGYTF. This sequence joins TRBV6-1 and TRBJ1-2; D ambiguous. This CDR3 region has 16 residues. Germline CDR1 reads MNHNS; CDR2 reads SASEGT. The ends were cut back, 0 bases at V and 3 bases at J, with 14 bases in the middle.

This chain connects TRBV11-2 to TRBJ2-1; D remains ambiguous. The CDR3 runs to 15 residues. The V gene's germline CDR1 is SGHAT and CDR2 FQNNGV. Trimming removed 0 bases at V and 4 bases at J, with 10 bases between. The CDR3 coding sequence is TGTGCCAGCAGCTTAGATAGCCCACGATACAATGAGCAGTTCTTC. Translation gives CASSLDSPRYNEQFF.

The chain recombines TRBV7-9 with TRBJ2-2, with 8 bases that match TRBD1. The CDR3 length is 16 residues. The germline V gene encodes CDR1 SEHNR and CDR2 FQNEAQ (reference sequence). V was clipped by 5 bases and J by 4 bases; unmatched bases: 9. DNA for the CDR3: TGTGCCAGCAGCCCCTCCGGGACAGGAATCACCGGGGAGCTGTTTTTT. This encodes CASSPSGTGITGELFF.

Details on this clone: The same CDR3 also results from other DNA sequences found in this sample. V usage is TRBV9 and J usage is TRBJ2-7; no definite D call. Germline CDR1 reads SGDLS; CDR2 reads YYNGEE. This CDR3 spans 14 amino acids. V gave up 0 bases and J gave up 1 base, with 8 bases separating them. The CDR3 is CASSVGVLSYEQYF. The CDR3 DNA sequence: TGTGCCAGCAGCGTAGGGGTCTTGTCCTACGAGCAGTACTTC.

This clone was detected a few times. CDR3 amino acids: CATQVDAGDGYTF. The CDR3 DNA sequence: TGTGCCACCCAGGTCGACGCTGGCGATGGCTACACCTTC. The rearrangement links TRBV2 to TRBJ1-2, with D unresolved. The V gene's germline CDR1 is SNHLY and CDR2 FYNNEI. Trimming removed 10 bases from V and 6 bases from J, with 18 bases in between. The CDR3 is 13 amino acids.

The chain has TRBV7-2 and TRBJ2-7; no clear D. The CDR3 runs to 12 residues. V lost 5 bases, J lost 6 bases, and 11 bases lay in between. CDR1 and CDR2 (germline): SGHTA, FQGNSA. CDR3 residues: CASSLDTFEQYF. CDR3 DNA sequence: TGTGCCAGCAGCCTCGACACTTTCGAGCAGTACTTC.

The chain has TRBV4-1 and TRBJ1-4; D not resolved. Germline V gene sequence: CDR1 MGHRA, CDR2 YSYEKL. The V gene lost 1 base and the J gene lost 8 bases, with 8 bases spanning the gap. The CDR3 runs 13 residues. The CDR3 protein is CASSQGVVEKLFF. The DNA for the CDR3 is TGCGCCAGCAGCCAAGGGGTTGTAGAAAAACTGTTTTTT.

The chain is built from TRBV15 and TRBJ2-5; D remains unclear. The CDR3 runs 14 residues. CDR1 and CDR2 (germline): LNHNV, YYDKDF (reference sequence). The V end was cut by 0 bases, the J end by 3 bases, with 8 bases between. Here the CDR3 reads CATSRDMPEETQYF. The DNA for the CDR3 is TGTGCCACCAGCAGAGATATGCCAGAAGAGACCCAGTACTTC. The full variable domain, rest sourced from reference TRBV15 and TRBJ2-5, is DAMVIQNPRYQVTQFGKPVTLSCSQTLNHNVMYWYQQKSSQAPKLLFHYYDKDFNNEADTPDNFQSRRPNTSFCFLDIRSPGLGDTAMYLCATSRDMPEETQYFGPGTRLLVL.

With respect to this clone: The same CDR3 is also encoded by other DNA sequences in this sample. This rearrangement joins TRBV5-1 to TRBJ1-1; perhaps TRBD1 as D (5 bases). CDR3 length: 15 residues. From germline, CDR1 is SGHRS and CDR2 YFSETQ. The germline V and J ends were trimmed by 0 bases and 0 bases, with 9 bases remaining between them. The CDR3 DNA is TGCGCCAGCAGCTTGGTCGGGGCCCTGAACACTGAAGCTTTCTTT. Protein product: CASSLVGALNTEAFF.

The V gene is TRBV15, the J gene TRBJ2-5, with 9 nucleotides matching TRBD2. Trimming took 3 bases from V and 5 from J; bases not matched to a gene: 7. The CDR3 contains 15 residues. Germline V CDR1 and CDR2: LNHNV, YYDKDF (reference sequence). The CDR3 loop is CATSRGGAGGETQYF. CDR3 coding DNA: TGTGCCACCAGCAGGGGTGGAGCGGGAGGTGAGACCCAGTACTTC.

V usage is TRBV11-2 and J usage is TRBJ2-3; unclear D gene. Germline loops: CDR1 SGHAT, CDR2 FQNNGV. This CDR3 has 15 amino acids. Trimming left V 5 bases short and J 3 bases short, with 15 bases between. The DNA of the CDR3 is TGTGCCAGCAGCCCCGGCCAACGTCCTACAGATACGCAGTATTTT. It codes for CASSPGQRPTDTQYF. Combining the CDR3 with reference TRBV11-2 and TRBJ2-3 gives the whole variable domain EAGVAQSPRYKIIEKRQSVAFWCNPISGHATLYWYQQILGQGPKLLIQFQNNGVVDDSQLPKDRFSAERLKGVDSTLKIQPAKLEDSAVYLCASSPGQRPTDTQYFGPGTRLTVL.

In DNA, the CDR3 is TGCGCCAGCAGCAGCCTAGCGGGAGACTACGAGCAGTACTTC. Amino acid sequence: CASSSLAGDYEQYF. The chain uses TRBV4-1 and TRBJ2-7; 10 nucleotides align to TRBD2. The length of the CDR3 is 14 residues. V shed 5 bases and J 3 bases; nucleotides not matched to a gene: 4. Germline CDR1 and CDR2: MGHRA and YSYEKL.

V usage is TRBV6-6 and J usage is TRBJ2-7; 8 nucleotides align to TRBD2. CDR3 length: 14 residues. From germline, CDR1 is MNHNY and CDR2 SVGAGI (reference sequence). V lost 7 bases to trimming and J lost 6 bases; unmatched junction nucleotides: 11. In DNA, the CDR3 is TGTGCCAGCAAAGGGCTAGCGGGTCGGGGCGAGCAGTACTTC. Amino acids: CASKGLAGRGEQYF.

This clone came up once. This sequence joins TRBV5-1 and TRBJ2-4, with TRBD2 matching 7 bases. V lost 2 bases to trimming and J lost 6 bases; unmatched junction nucleotides: 8. The CDR3 extends over 15 amino acids. Germline-derived CDR1 and CDR2 are SGHRS and YFSETQ. CDR3 residues: CASSLSLGEGNIQYF. CDR3 in DNA: TGCGCCAGCAGCTTAAGTCTAGGGGAGGGAAACATTCAGTACTTC.

The chain combines TRBV27 with TRBJ1-2; D remains unclear. V dropped 6 bases and J dropped 3 bases, with 26 bases sitting between them. CDR1 and CDR2 (germline): MNHEY, SMNVEV (reference sequence). CDR3 length: 18 residues. This CDR3 reads CASSPKDPKRVSDYGYTF. The CDR3 DNA sequence: TGTGCCAGCAGCCCAAAGGACCCAAAAAGGGTTTCTGACTATGGCTACACCTTC.